The 6 T cell receptor beta chains listed next were all sequenced from one sample in a study of human T cells and chemical hapten exposure. Via MiXCR, TCRdb re-called the RACE reads, giving one row per CDR3 protein. Of almost 35,000 distinct CDR3 sequences listed, 10% are singletons. Time point reported: pre-sensitization, week 0. Stated treatment: therapeutic diphenylcyclopropenone sensitization with weekly scalp DPC. The template was total RNA from unfractionated whole blood. Specimen: whole blood, collected in connection with sensitization to the hapten diphenylcyclopropenone (DPC). The source is a man aged 45-65 years with alopecia areata. Some clones in this sample may be carry-over from other donors' samples.

This clonotype was seen repeatedly, ten times or more. This sequence joins TRBV24-1 and TRBJ2-1; unclear D gene. Germline V gives CDR1 KGHDR, CDR2 SFDVKD. This CDR3 spans 12 amino acids. The ends were cut back, 0 bases at V and 13 bases at J, with 9 bases in the middle. CDR3 protein: CATSDLRTEQFF. The CDR3 nucleotides are TGTGCCACCAGTGATTTGAGGACGGAACAGTTCTTC.

To note about this clonotype: A much larger clone differs by one base, so this may be a read error. The chain uses TRBV18 and TRBJ2-7; D gene ambiguous. Looked up from germline, CDR1 is KGHSH and CDR2 is LQKENI. The CDR3 extends over 11 amino acids. The CDR3 nucleotides are TGTGTCAGCTCACCAGAGTACGAGCAGTACTTC. Protein product: CVSSPEYEQYF.

Comments on this clonotype: A read error may account for a junction end that differs from germline. The chain couples TRBV5-1 to TRBJ1-5; the D is unclear. Germline V gene data show CDR1 as SGHRS and CDR2 as YFSETQ. The CDR3 length is 13 residues. CDR3 sequence reads: CTSSPAVDQPQHF. CDR3 bases: TGCACCAGCAGCCCGGCGGTGGATCAGCCCCAGCATTTT.

This clonotype was counted at least ten times. This chain connects TRBV3-1 to TRBJ2-7; 7 bases are shared with TRBD1. The CDR3 spans 17 residues. CDR1 and CDR2 from the germline V gene are LGHDT and YNNKEL (reference sequence). The trim removed 0 bases at V and 6 bases at J, leaving 14 bases unmatched. The CDR3 nucleotides read TGTGCCAGCAGCCAAGAAGAGACAGGGCCGTTCTCCGGCGAGCAGTACTTC. It yields the protein CASSQEETGPFSGEQYF.

In its sample, this clonotype was seen many times. The chain is built from TRBV30 and TRBJ1-1; unclear D gene. Germline V gene lookup returns CDR1 GTSNPN and CDR2 SVGIG (reference sequence). V was trimmed by 0 bases and J by 1 base, leaving 6 bases between them. This CDR3 is built from 13 residues. DNA for the CDR3: TGTGCCTGGAGTGTACAAGGGAACACTGAAGCTTTCTTT. It yields the protein CAWSVQGNTEAFF.

The V and J genes are TRBV3-2 and TRBJ2-7. TRBV3-2 represents a pseudogene. This CDR3 comprises 15 residues. The CDR3 reads CASSQDLGWSGEQYF. DNA for the CDR3: TGTGCCAGCAGCCAAGATTTAGGATGGTCTGGCGAGCAGTACTTC.